This passage covers 23 T cell receptor beta chains from one sample sequenced in a study of pediatric ulcerative colitis. One to two pinch biopsies were taken from the rectum during colonoscopy. Only in-frame clones appear in the TCRdb table, and some are missing; sequencing was by immunoSEQ multiplex PCR. The data hold approximately 40,000 clones, with 55% to 85% observed a single time. The specimen was gut tissue. The source is a boy aged 5-17 years with moderate ulcerative colitis.

The chain uses TRBV29-1 and TRBJ1-5; tentative D call: TRBD1 (5 bases). Between the trimmed V and J ends, which lost 4 bases and 9 bases, there was a span of 16 bases. CDR3 length equals 13 residues. Germline lookup yields CDR1 SQVTM and CDR2 ANQGSEA. In nucleotides, the CDR3 is TGCAGCGTTGTCGACAGCCCCTGGGGGCCCCAGCATTTT. This translates into CSVVDSPWGPQHF.

The J gene is TRBJ2-3, the V gene TRBV19, with D possibly being TRBD2 (6 bases). The CDR3 spans 15 residues. From germline, CDR1 is LNHDA and CDR2 SQIVND (reference sequence). The V end was cut by 5 bases, the J end by 3 bases, with 15 bases between. CDR3 DNA sequence: TGTGCCAGTAGTCTCGGGAGTGTGGGGACAGATACGCAGTATTTT. It is translated as CASSLGSVGTDTQYF. The variable domain in full, completed from reference TRBV19 and TRBJ2-3, reads DGGITQSPKYLFRKEGQNVTLSCEQNLNHDAMYWYRQDPGQGLRLIYYSQIVNDFQKGDIAEGYSVSREKKESFPLTVTSAQKNPTAFYLCASSLGSVGTDTQYFGPGTRLTVL.

This chain links TRBV10-3 with TRBJ2-1; perhaps TRBD1 as D (6 bases). Trimming pared 0 bases from V and 7 bases from J, leaving 16 bases between. The CDR3 extends over 16 amino acids. CDR1 ENHRY and CDR2 SYGVKD come from the germline V gene. In DNA, the CDR3 is TGTGCCATCAGTGAGTCAACAGGGATGTCATCTAATGAGCAGTTCTTC. It yields the protein CAISESTGMSSNEQFF.

As to this clone: Additional DNA sequences in this sample encode the identical CDR3. The J gene is TRBJ2-2, the V gene TRBV5-8; D is possibly TRBD1 (5 bases). Between the trimmed V and J ends, which lost 2 bases and 1 base, there was a span of 6 bases. The CDR3 is made up of 14 amino acids. The germline V gene encodes CDR1 SGHTS and CDR2 YDEGEE. CDR3: CASSFQGNTGELFF. The CDR3 DNA reads TGTGCCAGCAGCTTCCAGGGGAACACCGGGGAGCTGTTTTTT.

This clone came up once. The same CDR3 can be traced to other DNA sequences in this sample. The J gene is TRBJ2-7, the V gene TRBV4-1; D is uncertain. V was pared by 3 bases and J by 3 bases, with 9 bases between. The CDR3 totals 13 residues. The V gene's germline CDR1 is MGHRA and CDR2 YSYEKL. The CDR3 nucleotides read TGCGCCAGCAGCCAGGGTCCTTTCTACGAGCAGTACTTC. Its protein is CASSQGPFYEQYF.

V usage is TRBV10-3 and J usage is TRBJ2-1; D ambiguous. Germline CDR1 is ENHRY and CDR2 is SYGVKD. This CDR3 is built from 16 residues. The germline V and J ends were trimmed by 4 bases and 0 bases, with 13 bases remaining between them. The CDR3, as DNA: TGTGCCATCAGTGCAGGTGCCCCAAGCTCCTACAATGAGCAGTTCTTC. The encoded protein is CAISAGAPSSYNEQFF.

V is TRBV20-1 and J is TRBJ2-7, with TRBD1 identical over 7 bases. CDR1 is DFQATT, CDR2 SNEGSKA, per germline (reference sequence). Unmatched junction bases numbered 3, after V lost 8 bases and J lost 2 bases. CDR3 length: 11 amino acids. CDR3 sequence: CSYRGPYEQYF. Here the CDR3 DNA reads TGCAGTTACAGGGGACCCTACGAGCAGTACTTC.

The chain employs TRBV11-2 and TRBJ2-5; TRBD2 aligns across 12 bases. The CDR3 covers 16 residues. The germline gives CDR1 SGHAT, CDR2 FQNNGV. The V gene end was trimmed by 5 bases and the J gene end by 5 bases; junction bases not matched to a gene: 9. The CDR3 DNA follows: TGTGCCAGCAGCCTCCTAGCGGGGGGGACCTTTGAGACCCAGTACTTC. It codes for CASSLLAGGTFETQYF.

The chain links TRBV4-2 to TRBJ2-5; 7 bases are shared with TRBD2. J was trimmed by 2 bases and V by 1 base; bases with no gene match: 7. Looked up from germline, CDR1 is LGHNA and CDR2 is YNFKEQ. The length of the CDR3 is 16 residues. The CDR3 region is CASSQASPSGQETQYF. The CDR3 bases are TGTGCCAGCAGCCAAGCGTCCCCTAGCGGACAAGAGACCCAGTACTTC.

This clone appeared a single time. The chain joins TRBV2 to TRBJ2-1; 8 nucleotides match TRBD2. CDR1 is SNHLY, CDR2 FYNNEI, per germline. This CDR3 has 15 residues. V shed 2 bases and J 3 bases; nucleotides not matched to a gene: 3. CDR3: CASSEPGRGYNEQFF. In DNA, the CDR3 is TGTGCCAGCAGTGAACCCGGGAGGGGCTACAATGAGCAGTTCTTC.

This chain connects TRBV5-8 to TRBJ2-2; TRBD1 is a possible D gene (6 bases). The germline V and J ends were trimmed by 2 bases and 3 bases, with 11 bases remaining between them. This CDR3 contains 15 residues. Germline-derived CDR1 and CDR2 are SGHTS and YDEGEE. The CDR3 coding sequence is TGTGCCAGCAGCTTAGCGGACAGAGACACCGGGGAGCTGTTTTTT. Protein sequence: CASSLADRDTGELFF.

The chain combines TRBV28 with TRBJ2-2; D remains unclear. Germline V lookup: CDR1 MDHEN, CDR2 SYDVKM. The CDR3 is 14 amino acids. The V and J ends lost 8 bases and 1 base respectively, with 11 bases between them. CDR3: CASEITQNTGELFF. DNA for the CDR3: TGTGCCAGCGAGATCACACAGAACACCGGGGAGCTGTTTTTT. The whole variable domain, filled in from reference TRBV28 and TRBJ2-2, reads DVKVTQSSRYLVKRTGEKVFLECVQDMDHENMFWYRQDPGLGLRLIYFSYDVKMKEKGDIPEGYSVSREKKERFSLILESASTNQTSMYLCASEITQNTGELFFGEGSRLTVL.

The CDR3 here is CASSHRVGTGELFF. Here the CDR3 DNA reads TGTGCCAGCAGCCACAGGGTGGGGACCGGGGAGCTGTTTTTT. V and J are TRBV14 and TRBJ2-2; D is perhaps TRBD1 (5 bases). Germline V gene data show CDR1 as SGHDN and CDR2 as FVKESK. This CDR3 has 14 amino acids. The germline V and J ends were trimmed by 3 bases and 5 bases, with 10 bases remaining between them.

The chain couples TRBV19 to TRBJ2-5; no firm D call. The CDR3 extends over 13 amino acids. Germline-derived CDR1 and CDR2 are LNHDA and SQIVND (reference sequence). V lost 10 bases and J lost 2, with 14 bases in between. CDR3 sequence (DNA): TGTGCCACAAGAGGCAGGAATCAAGAGACCCAGTACTTC. This gives the protein CATRGRNQETQYF. Based on the CDR3 plus reference TRBV19 and TRBJ2-5, the full variable domain is DGGITQSPKYLFRKEGQNVTLSCEQNLNHDAMYWYRQDPGQGLRLIYYSQIVNDFQKGDIAEGYSVSREKKESFPLTVTSAQKNPTAFYLCATRGRNQETQYFGPGTRLLVL.

The rearrangement uses TRBV7-6 and TRBJ1-5, with D tentatively TRBD1 (5 bases). The germline gives CDR1 SGHVS, CDR2 FNYEAQ. The CDR3 contains 15 residues. With 1 base removed from V and 7 bases from J, the gap between germline ends came to 14 bases. The CDR3 region is CASSLEGLGGQPQHF. CDR3 nucleotides: TGTGCCAGCAGCTTAGAAGGACTTGGGGGACAGCCCCAGCATTTT.

The chain recombines TRBV4-1 with TRBJ1-6; unclear D gene. With 1 base removed from V and 9 bases from J, the gap between germline ends came to 7 bases. This CDR3 has 13 amino acids. Germline V lookup: CDR1 MGHRA, CDR2 YSYEKL. CDR3 DNA sequence: TGCGCCAGCAGCCAAGCGGCTGGTTCACCCCTCCACTTT. Residues: CASSQAAGSPLHF.

J is TRBJ2-2 and V is TRBV28, with 14 bases matching TRBD2. The junction had 5 bases not matched to a gene; V was cut back by 7 bases and J by 1 base. The CDR3 is made up of 17 amino acids. CDR1 MDHEN and CDR2 SYDVKM come from the germline V gene. The CDR3 sequence is CASIGTSGRLNTGELFF. The DNA of the CDR3 is TGTGCCAGCATCGGGACTAGCGGGAGACTGAACACCGGGGAGCTGTTTTTT.

V gene TRBV7-8 combines with J gene TRBJ2-3, with 13 positions matching TRBD2. The junction had 15 bases not matched to a gene; V was cut back by 10 bases and J by 5 bases. CDR1 is SGHVS, CDR2 FQNEAQ, per germline. CDR3 length: 17 residues. The CDR3 nucleotides read TGTGCCATCGGGACTAGCGGGAAAATACCCTCCGGAGATACGCAGTATTTT. Translated: CAIGTSGKIPSGDTQYF. Full variable domain (rest looked up from reference TRBV7-8 and TRBJ2-3): GAGVSQSPRYKVAKRGQDVALRCDPISGHVSLFWYQQALGQGPEFLTYFQNEAQLDKSGLPSDRFFAERPEGSVSTLKIQRTQQEDSAVYLCAIGTSGKIPSGDTQYFGPGTRLTVL.

The chain couples TRBV5-1 to TRBJ2-7; D unclear. V dropped 4 bases and J dropped 3 bases, with 14 bases sitting between them. The germline V gene encodes CDR1 SGHRS and CDR2 YFSETQ. The CDR3 spans 14 residues. The CDR3 region has the DNA TGCGCCAGCAGCCCCGAACCGGCTTTCTACGAGCAGTACTTC. This encodes CASSPEPAFYEQYF.

The genes are TRBV5-8 and TRBJ1-1, with D maybe TRBD1 (5 bases). The germline V and J ends were trimmed by 0 bases and 4 bases, with 10 bases remaining between them. This CDR3 spans 14 amino acids. From germline, CDR1 is SGHTS and CDR2 YDEGEE. CDR3 residues: CASSLVGGPTEAFF. The DNA for the CDR3 is TGTGCCAGCAGCTTGGTTGGGGGTCCCACTGAAGCTTTCTTT.

The V gene is TRBV19, the J gene TRBJ1-5; no clear D gene. Looked up from germline, CDR1 is LNHDA and CDR2 is SQIVND (reference sequence). The CDR3 covers 16 residues. V lost 2 bases and J 6 bases, leaving 17 bases between the germline ends. The CDR3 loop reads CASSIRSYEVGQPQHF. The CDR3, as DNA: TGTGCCAGTAGTATACGAAGCTACGAGGTGGGTCAGCCCCAGCATTTT.

V and J are TRBV4-2 and TRBJ2-3, with 10 bases that match TRBD2. The CDR3 is 17 amino acids. Germline V gives CDR1 LGHNA, CDR2 YNFKEQ. The trim removed 2 bases at V and 1 base at J, leaving 6 bases unmatched. CDR3 sequence: CASSQFPSGGRTDTQYF. The DNA of the CDR3 is TGTGCCAGCAGCCAATTTCCTAGCGGGGGCCGCACAGATACGCAGTATTTT.

This rearrangement joins TRBV9 to TRBJ2-4; D uncertain. The CDR3 runs to 14 residues. Germline-derived CDR1 and CDR2 are SGDLS and YYNGEE. With 4 bases removed from V and 7 bases from J, the gap between germline ends came to 15 bases. In DNA form, the CDR3 reads TGTGCCAGCAGCAGAGACTTGACCTCGAACATTCAGTACTTC. It yields the protein CASSRDLTSNIQYF. Using reference TRBV9 and TRBJ2-4 for the parts outside the CDR3, the full variable domain is DSGVTQTPKHLITATGQRVTLRCSPRSGDLSVYWYQQSLDQGLQFLIQYYNGEERAKGNILERFSAQQFPDLHSELNLSSLELGDSALYFCASSRDLTSNIQYFGAGTRLSVL.